This T cell receptor (beta chain) is drawn from a study of cytomegalovirus exposure and HLA in healthy donors. Broader study findings: The investigators catalogued 150 to 200 TCR beta chains as cytomegalovirus-associated. In vitro testing confirmed a few CMV-associated chains as specific for CMV antigens. Previous analysis showed most TCR beta V segments were productive about 90% or about 30% of the time.

About this clone itself: Its antigen is still unknown.

Trimming removed 0 bases from V and 0 bases from J, with 7 bases in between. This CDR3 comprises 14 residues. Germline V gene data show CDR1 as SGHRS and CDR2 as YFSETQ. The PCR was carried out with 60 Vbeta primers and 13 Jbeta primers. The method was immunoSEQ multiplex PCR; TCRdb's version includes in-frame clones alone and lacks a portion of them. This repertoire shows around 130,000 clones, around 80% found once; its top ten account for roughly 5.7%. Donors consisted of healthy bone marrow donors. Sequenced material: PBMCs. V usage is TRBV5-1 and J usage is TRBJ2-7; the D is unclear. The clonotype originates from a man younger than 40 in good health and CMV-seronegative. CDR3 sequence (DNA): TGCGCCAGCAGCTTGGATATCGGCTCCTACGAGCAGTACTTC. Its translation is CASSLDIGSYEQYF.